This T cell receptor (beta chain) is drawn from a study of type 1 regulatory T cells. Across the whole study: T-allo10 is a Tr1-enriched, alloantigen-specific CD4 T cell product made in vitro.

Notes on this clonotype: Its antigen is undetermined.

A single record per CDR3 protein comes from TCRdb applying MiXCR to the reads. The sample lists tens of thousands of distinct CDR3 sequences; under 25% were seen once. Regarding the study as a whole: Tr1 cells had a more restricted TCR repertoire than non-Tr1 cells.

Trimming left V 0 bases short and J 0 bases short, with 8 bases between. The CDR3 totals 14 residues. CDR1 and CDR2 (germline): DFQATT, SNEGSKA (reference sequence). The sample was cultured type 1 regulatory T (Tr1) cells, either the whole culture or a sorted fraction (not recorded which). This sequence originates from a human donor in good health. The chain has TRBV20-1 and TRBJ1-1; unclear D gene. CDR3 residues: CSAREGQLNTEAFF. The CDR3 DNA is TGCAGTGCTAGAGAAGGGCAGTTGAACACTGAAGCTTTCTTT.